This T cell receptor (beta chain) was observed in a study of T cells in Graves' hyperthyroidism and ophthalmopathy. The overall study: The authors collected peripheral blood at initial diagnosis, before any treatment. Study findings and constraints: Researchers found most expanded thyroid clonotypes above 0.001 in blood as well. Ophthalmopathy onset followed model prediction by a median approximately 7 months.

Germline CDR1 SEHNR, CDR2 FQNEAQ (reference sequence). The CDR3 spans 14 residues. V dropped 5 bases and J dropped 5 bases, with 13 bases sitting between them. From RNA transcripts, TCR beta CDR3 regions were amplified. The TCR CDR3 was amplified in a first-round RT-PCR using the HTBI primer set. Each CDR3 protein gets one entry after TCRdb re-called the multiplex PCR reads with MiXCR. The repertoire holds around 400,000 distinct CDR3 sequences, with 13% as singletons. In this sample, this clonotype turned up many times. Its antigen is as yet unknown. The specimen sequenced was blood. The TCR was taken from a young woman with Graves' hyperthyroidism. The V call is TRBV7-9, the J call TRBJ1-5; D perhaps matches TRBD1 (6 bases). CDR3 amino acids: CASSPGQIDQPQHF. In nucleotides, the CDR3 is TGTGCCAGCAGCCCCGGACAGATCGATCAGCCCCAGCATTTT.